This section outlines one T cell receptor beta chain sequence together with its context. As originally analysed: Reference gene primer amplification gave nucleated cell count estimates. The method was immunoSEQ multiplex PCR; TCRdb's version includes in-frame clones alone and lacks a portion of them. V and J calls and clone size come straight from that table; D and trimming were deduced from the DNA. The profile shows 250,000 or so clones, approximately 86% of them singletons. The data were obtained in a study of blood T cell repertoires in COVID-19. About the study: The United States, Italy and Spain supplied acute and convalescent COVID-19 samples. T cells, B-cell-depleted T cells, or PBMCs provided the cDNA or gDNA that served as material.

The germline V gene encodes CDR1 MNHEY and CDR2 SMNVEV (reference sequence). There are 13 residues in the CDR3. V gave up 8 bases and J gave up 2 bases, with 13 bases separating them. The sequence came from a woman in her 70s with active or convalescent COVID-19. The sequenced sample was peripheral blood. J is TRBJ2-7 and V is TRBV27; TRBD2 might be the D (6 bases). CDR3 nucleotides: TGTGCCAGCCTGGGGGGTCGACCCTACGAGCAGTACTTC. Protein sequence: CASLGGRPYEQYF.